What follows describes a single T cell receptor (beta chain). Its target is not known. Germline V lookup: CDR1 SGHTA, CDR2 FQGNSA. J lost 7 bases, V lost 1 base, and 8 bases had no gene match. There are 15 residues in the CDR3. TCRdb's copy holds only in-frame clones and misses some; the assay was immunoSEQ multiplex PCR. The profile shows 150,000 to 200,000 clones, 86% of them singletons. This sample is part of a study of cytomegalovirus exposure and HLA in healthy donors. General study results and limits: A later analysis found first-cohort TCR clusters tended to co-occur in the 120 or so validation repertoires. Confirmation in vitro established that three CMV-associated chains were specific for CMV antigens. Cytomegalovirus association was listed for 164 TCR beta chains.

This sequence joins TRBV7-2 and TRBJ2-7; the match to TRBD2 covers 9 bases. Sequenced material: PBMCs. The sequence was obtained from a woman aged 18-29 years in good health and CMV-seronegative. The CDR3 nucleotides are TGTGCCAGCAGCTTAGTCGGAGCGGGAGGCAAGGAGCAGTACTTC. Translated: CASSLVGAGGKEQYF.